This note documents a single TCR beta chain sequence. The antigen is unknown. The study ran its PCR with 60 Vbeta and 13 Jbeta primers. The table came from immunoSEQ multiplex PCR; TCRdb's copy has only in-frame clones and leaves some out. The sample has more than 150,000 clones, around 80% seen once. This sample stems from a study of cytomegalovirus exposure and HLA in healthy donors. Findings of the study overall: Some TCR beta chains (roughly 160 of them) were listed as cytomegalovirus-associated. Later analysis found that TCR beta chains associated with HLA were more clonally expanded than other, equally common chains. An analysis that was carried out later associated 15,000 to 20,000 TCR beta sequences with HLA alleles at 0.05 false discovery rate. The authors reported that TCR beta sequences could predict HLA-A and HLA-B alleles. These predictions were accurate for most subjects in the first cohort.

The CDR3 sequence is 19 residues long. Germline CDR1 MNHEY, CDR2 SMNVEV (reference sequence). With V trimmed by 5 bases and J by 1 base, 15 bases remained unmatched. The specimen sequenced was PBMCs. This receptor was identified in a woman in her thirties in good health and CMV-seronegative. This sequence joins TRBV27 and TRBJ2-5, with 11 bases matching TRBD2. CDR3 amino acids: CASSTTTGTSGPFQETQYF. The CDR3 region has the DNA TGTGCCAGCAGTACAACCACCGGGACTAGCGGACCTTTCCAAGAGACCCAGTACTTC.